Presented here are 9 T cell receptor beta chains from one specimen sequenced in a study of blood T cell repertoires in COVID-19. TCRdb's table, derived via immunoSEQ multiplex PCR, lists solely in-frame clones and lacks some. In the table there are some 150,000 clones, 80% to 90% of which are singletons. The sample taken for sequencing was peripheral blood. Receptor source: a woman aged 60-70 years with COVID-19, enrolled during active disease.

The chain links TRBV11-2 to TRBJ1-1; the D gene is possibly TRBD1 (6 bases). Trimming cost V 3 bases and J 5 bases, with 13 bases left between them. Germline loops: CDR1 SGHAT, CDR2 FQNNGV. CDR3 length equals 14 residues. The CDR3, as DNA: TGTGCCAGCAGCTTTTTTGGGGGCGAGACTGAAGCTTTCTTT. Its translation is CASSFFGGETEAFF.

The chain carries TRBV21-1 and TRBJ2-7; the table's D call TRBD2 went unverified against the DNA. TRBV21-1 is a pseudogene locus. The CDR3 totals 15 residues. CDR3 loop: CASSKVRGRGYEQYF. The CDR3 nucleotides read TGTGCCAGCAGCAAAGTAAGGGGCCGGGGGTACGAGCAGTACTTC.

This rearrangement joins TRBV3-1 (or the pseudogene TRBV3-2) to TRBJ1-2; D remains ambiguous. Trimming took off 2 bases at V and 2 bases at J, with 6 bases between the two ends. Germline CDR1 LGHDT, CDR2 YNNKEL (reference sequence). CDR3 length: 13 amino acids. This chain's CDR3 is CASSQSQNYGYTF. CDR3 bases: TGTGCCAGCAGCCAATCCCAGAACTATGGCTACACCTTC.

The chain has TRBV7-2 and TRBJ1-5, with 8 nucleotides matching TRBD1. Losses at the gene ends were 5 bases for V and 5 bases for J; bases not matched to a gene: 8. Germline V gene lookup returns CDR1 SGHTA and CDR2 FQGNSA. CDR3 length: 15 residues. This chain's CDR3 is CASSPWDRRYQPQHF. CDR3 coding DNA: TGTGCCAGCAGCCCATGGGACAGGAGGTATCAGCCCCAGCATTTT.

The sample holds a few counts of this clone. This sequence joins TRBV30 and TRBJ1-2; 7 bases are shared with TRBD1. This CDR3 is 16 amino acids long. Trimming cost V 1 base and J 5 bases; bases outside gene matches: 13. The germline gives CDR1 GTSNPN, CDR2 SVGIG (reference sequence). CDR3 DNA sequence: TGTGCCTGGAGTGACTTCAGGGACAGCCCCCGATATGGCTACACCTTC. Translated: CAWSDFRDSPRYGYTF.

The chain recombines TRBV25-1 with TRBJ1-1; 12 bases fit TRBD1. Per germline, CDR1 MGHDK and CDR2 SYGVNS. This CDR3 is built from 16 residues. Unmatched junction bases numbered 10, after V lost 4 bases and J lost 7 bases. CDR3 amino acids: CASSAPGQGASSEAFF. The CDR3 bases are TGTGCCAGCAGTGCCCCGGGACAGGGGGCTAGCAGTGAAGCTTTCTTT.

This rearrangement joins TRBV12-5 to TRBJ2-5; 7 positions match TRBD1. CDR1 is LGHNT and CDR2 is FRNRAP in the germline V gene. This CDR3 has 14 residues. V was pared by 8 bases and J by 2 bases, with 8 bases of the junction left unmatched. For the CDR3, the DNA is TGTGCTAGTAGGCTGACAGGGTCTCAAGAGACCCAGTACTTC. Its translation: CASRLTGSQETQYF. Drawing the rest from reference TRBV12-5 and TRBJ2-5, the complete variable domain is DARVTQTPRHKVTEMGQEVTMRCQPILGHNTVFWYRQTMMQGLELLAYFRNRAPLDDSGMPKDRFSAEMPDATLATLKIQPSEPRDSAVYFCASRLTGSQETQYFGPGTRLLVL.

The chain is built from TRBV5-6 and TRBJ1-3, with D possibly matching TRBD1 (5 bases). Germline lookup yields CDR1 SGHDT and CDR2 YYEEEE. V shed 2 bases and J shed 0 bases, with 9 bases lying between them. The CDR3 is made up of 15 amino acids. CDR3 amino acids: CASSLQVLSGNTIYF. The CDR3 DNA follows: TGTGCCAGCAGCTTACAGGTTCTCTCTGGAAACACCATATATTTT.

The chain joins TRBV6-2 or TRBV6-3 to TRBJ2-7; D possibly corresponds to TRBD2 (5 bases). The ends were cut back, 2 bases at V and 3 bases at J, with 8 bases in the middle. CDR1 and CDR2 (germline): MNHEY, SVGEGT. The CDR3 spans 13 residues. The CDR3 is CASSYDYLYEQYF. The CDR3 DNA reads as TGTGCCAGCAGTTACGACTACCTCTACGAGCAGTACTTC.